This TCR beta chain was captured by sequencing in a study of metastatic and nonmetastatic thyroid tumors. Every patient underwent thyroid surgery untreated. TCRdb reanalyzed the PCR reads via MiXCR. The table includes tens of thousands of clones, approximately 15% detected once. There are many counts of this clone. What was sequenced was blood. The source is a female donor with papillary thyroid cancer or a benign thyroid nodule (not recorded which). Some clones in this sample may be carry-over from other donors' samples.

The CDR3 region has the DNA TGTGCCAGCAGCTCTTACATGACTAGTACAGATACGCAGTATTTT. This sequence encodes CASSSYMTSTDTQYF. The J gene is TRBJ2-3, the V gene TRBV11-3, with D perhaps matching TRBD2 (6 bases). The CDR3 has 15 amino acids. Germline CDR1 reads SGHNT; CDR2 reads YENEEA. With 4 bases removed from V and 3 bases from J, the gap between germline ends came to 14 bases.